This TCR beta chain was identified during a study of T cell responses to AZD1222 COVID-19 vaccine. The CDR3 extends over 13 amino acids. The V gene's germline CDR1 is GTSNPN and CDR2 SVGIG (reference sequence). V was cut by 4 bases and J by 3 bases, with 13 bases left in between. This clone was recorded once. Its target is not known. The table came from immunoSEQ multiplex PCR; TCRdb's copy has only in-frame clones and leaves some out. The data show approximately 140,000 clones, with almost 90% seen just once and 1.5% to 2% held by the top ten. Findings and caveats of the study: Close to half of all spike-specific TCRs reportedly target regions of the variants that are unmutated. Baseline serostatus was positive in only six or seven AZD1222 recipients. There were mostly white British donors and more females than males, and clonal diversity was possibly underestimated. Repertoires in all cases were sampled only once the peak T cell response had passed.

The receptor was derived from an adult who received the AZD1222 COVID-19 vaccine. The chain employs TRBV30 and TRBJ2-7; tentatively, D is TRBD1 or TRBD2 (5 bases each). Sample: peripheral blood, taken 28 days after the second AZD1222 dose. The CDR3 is CAWKGDLNYEQYF. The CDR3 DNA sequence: TGTGCCTGGAAAGGGGACCTAAACTACGAGCAGTACTTC.